The clone carrying this T cell receptor (beta chain) was observed a few times. Antigen specificity is unknown. V was pared by 0 bases and J by 9 bases, with 5 bases between. The CDR3 is 12 residues long. From germline, CDR1 is SGHNT and CDR2 YENEEA. Time point defined: blood at routine non-recurrence follow-up after resection. Whole RNA, which was extracted from tumor, nontumor lung tissue or frozen PBMC, was sequenced without any cell sorting. MiXCR, run by TCRdb on the 5' RACE reads, gives a single entry per CDR3 protein. The sample lists tens of thousands of distinct CDR3 sequences, about 10% occurring once. The source of the sample is a study of spatial heterogeneity in lung cancer. The overall study: PBMC samples from follow-up, where available, were sequenced a median of roughly two years after resection. Whole-study results and caveats: Detection of ubiquitous tumor TCRs in blood was higher at resection than follow-up.

Sequencing used PBMCs, obtained at follow-up. This TCR derives from a male donor with early-stage non-small cell lung cancer. The gene calls are TRBV11-3 and TRBJ2-2; D unresolved. This chain's CDR3 is CASSLDRRELFF. The CDR3 DNA reads TGTGCCAGCAGCTTAGATCGACGGGAGCTGTTTTTT.